This is a list of T cell receptor beta chains from one sample in a study of shared clonotypes between healthy human individuals. Sequencing was performed with immunoSEQ multiplex PCR; in TCRdb, only in-frame clones are kept and a portion is missing. The sample lists about 680,000 clones, 90% to 95% occurring once. Sequenced: naive CD8+ T cells sorted from blood. The receptors come from a man between 25 and 39 years old in good health. Each CDR3 is given with its conserved first and last residue. Fields, in order: D gene, clone size, V gene, CDR3 length, J gene, CDR3 protein, CDR3 DNA. The D gene is left open where the match is weak. Clone size is shown for a subset of rows, as once, few, many or a class of expanded clone.

-,once,TRBV4-3,17,TRBJ2-7,CASSQDLAAGLAYEQYF,TGCGCCAGCAGCCAAGATTTGGCGGCGGGATTAGCCTACGAGCAGTACTTC
-,-,TRBV5-5,18,TRBJ2-2,CASSLIWSRDAEGGELFF,TGTGCCAGCAGCTTGATTTGGAGCCGGGACGCAGAAGGCGGGGAGCTGTTTTTT
TRBD1,-,TRBV19,11,TRBJ1-1,CASNRGTEAFF,TGTGCCAGTAACAGGGGAACTGAAGCTTTCTTT
-,-,TRBV5-1,14,TRBJ2-7,CASSLDQEYYEQYF,TGCGCCAGCAGCTTGGACCAGGAGTACTACGAGCAGTACTTC
-,-,TRBV5-1,16,TRBJ1-2,CASSQRPDNLNYGYTF,TGCGCCAGCAGCCAGCGGCCGGACAACCTTAACTATGGCTACACCTTC
TRBD1,-,TRBV28,15,TRBJ2-1,CASSAPGGSYNEQFF,TGTGCCAGCAGTGCCCCAGGGGGTTCCTACAATGAGCAGTTCTTC
TRBD2,-,TRBV29-1,14,TRBJ2-1,CSVLTSGRAYEQFF,TGCAGCGTCCTCACTAGCGGGAGGGCCTATGAGCAGTTCTTC
TRBD2,-,TRBV2,14,TRBJ2-1,CASSPGGSYNEQFF,TGTGCCAGCAGTCCGGGGGGGTCCTACAATGAGCAGTTCTTC
-,once,TRBV29-1,13,TRBJ2-7,CSVEPGNSDEQYF,TGCAGCGTTGAGCCTGGGAACAGCGACGAGCAGTACTTC
TRBD2,-,TRBV30,16,TRBJ2-3,CAWIRGRVFWTDTQYF,TGTGCCTGGATACGCGGGAGGGTTTTTTGGACAGATACGCAGTATTTT
-,once,TRBV27,14,TRBJ1-5,CASRRGGGNQPQHF,TGTGCCAGCCGGAGGGGGGGCGGCAATCAGCCCCAGCATTTT
-,-,TRBV29-1,13,TRBJ1-4,CSVEIGDNEKLFF,TGCAGCGTTGAAATAGGGGATAATGAAAAACTGTTTTTT
-,-,TRBV7-9,14,TRBJ1-4,CASSLRLEGEKLFF,TGTGCCAGCAGCTTACGGCTCGAGGGTGAAAAACTGTTTTTT
-,few,TRBV10-1,13,TRBJ2-7,CASSESWPDEQYF,TGCGCCAGCAGTGAGTCCTGGCCTGACGAGCAGTACTTC
-,-,TRBV10-3,13,TRBJ2-7,CAISPTEPGEQYF,TGTGCCATCAGTCCGACCGAGCCGGGAGAGCAGTACTTC
-,-,TRBV28,14,TRBJ2-1,CASSFLGAGNEQFF,TGTGCCAGCAGTTTTTTGGGGGCGGGGAATGAGCAGTTCTTC
TRBD2,-,TRBV6-1,15,TRBJ2-7,CASSVRTSGSYEQYF,TGTGCCAGCAGTGTTAGGACTAGCGGGAGCTACGAGCAGTACTTC
-,-,TRBV27,13,TRBJ2-7,CASSLRPGNVQYF,TGTGCCAGCAGTTTACGCCCTGGGAATGTGCAGTACTTC
TRBD2,-,TRBV27,12,TRBJ2-1,CATRGLANEQFF,TGTGCCACCCGGGGACTAGCTAATGAGCAGTTCTTC
-,-,TRBV10-2,11,TRBJ2-3,CASSESYTQYF,TGCGCCAGCAGTGAGTCATATACGCAGTATTTT
-,-,TRBV6-1,14,TRBJ2-7,CASSELAASYEQYF,TGTGCCAGCAGTGAACTGGCAGCCTCCTACGAGCAGTACTTC
-,-,TRBV11-2,16,TRBJ2-5,CASSLSSGGLQETQYF,TGTGCCAGCAGCTTAAGTTCCGGGGGGCTTCAAGAGACCCAGTACTTC
-,-,TRBV28,12,TRBJ2-7,CASSLAAGEQYF,TGTGCCAGCAGCCTCGCGGCGGGCGAGCAGTACTTC
TRBD1,-,TRBV13,15,TRBJ2-1,CASSLSGTGDHEQFF,TGTGCCAGCAGCTTATCAGGGACAGGTGATCATGAGCAGTTCTTC
-,once,TRBV28,15,TRBJ1-1,CASSSGGVWDTEAFF,TGTGCCAGCAGTTCGGGCGGGGTGTGGGACACTGAAGCTTTCTTT
-,-,TRBV27,14,TRBJ2-7,CASSRFAPVNEQYF,TGTGCCAGCAGCAGGTTTGCTCCCGTGAACGAGCAGTACTTC
TRBD2,-,TRBV9,18,TRBJ2-2,CASSVSRTSGRSTGELFF,TGTGCCAGCAGCGTCTCCCGGACTAGCGGGAGGAGCACCGGGGAGCTGTTTTTT
TRBD2,-,TRBV7-9,16,TRBJ2-3,CASSLSASGSMDTQYF,TGTGCCAGCAGCTTAAGCGCTAGCGGGAGTATGGATACGCAGTATTTT
TRBD2,-,TRBV4-1,17,TRBJ2-1,CASSQEGGSSSYNEQFF,TGCGCCAGCAGCCAAGAGGGGGGGTCTAGTTCCTACAATGAGCAGTTCTTC
-,-,TRBV11-2,13,TRBJ2-1,CASSLALTNEQFF,TGTGCCAGCAGCTTAGCACTAACCAATGAGCAGTTCTTC
-,-,TRBV10-1,15,TRBJ2-2,CASSDPGRDPGELFF,TGCGCCAGCAGTGACCCCGGTCGAGACCCCGGGGAGCTGTTTTTT